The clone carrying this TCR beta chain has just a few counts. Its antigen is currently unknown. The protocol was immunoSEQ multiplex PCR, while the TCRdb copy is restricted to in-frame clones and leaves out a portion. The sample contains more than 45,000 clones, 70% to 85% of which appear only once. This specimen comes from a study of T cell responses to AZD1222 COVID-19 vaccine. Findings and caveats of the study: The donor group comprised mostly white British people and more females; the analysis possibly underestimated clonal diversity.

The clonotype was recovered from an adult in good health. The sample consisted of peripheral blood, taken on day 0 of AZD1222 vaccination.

CDR3 nucleotide sequence: TGTGCCAGCAGTGATAACCCCTATAGCAATCAGCCCCAGCATTTT. This codes for CASSDNPYSNQPQHF. The V and J genes are TRBV25-1 and TRBJ1-5; no firm D call. Germline-derived CDR1 and CDR2 are MGHDK and SYGVNS. Trimming removed 3 bases at V and 0 bases at J, with 9 bases between. The CDR3 is 15 residues long.